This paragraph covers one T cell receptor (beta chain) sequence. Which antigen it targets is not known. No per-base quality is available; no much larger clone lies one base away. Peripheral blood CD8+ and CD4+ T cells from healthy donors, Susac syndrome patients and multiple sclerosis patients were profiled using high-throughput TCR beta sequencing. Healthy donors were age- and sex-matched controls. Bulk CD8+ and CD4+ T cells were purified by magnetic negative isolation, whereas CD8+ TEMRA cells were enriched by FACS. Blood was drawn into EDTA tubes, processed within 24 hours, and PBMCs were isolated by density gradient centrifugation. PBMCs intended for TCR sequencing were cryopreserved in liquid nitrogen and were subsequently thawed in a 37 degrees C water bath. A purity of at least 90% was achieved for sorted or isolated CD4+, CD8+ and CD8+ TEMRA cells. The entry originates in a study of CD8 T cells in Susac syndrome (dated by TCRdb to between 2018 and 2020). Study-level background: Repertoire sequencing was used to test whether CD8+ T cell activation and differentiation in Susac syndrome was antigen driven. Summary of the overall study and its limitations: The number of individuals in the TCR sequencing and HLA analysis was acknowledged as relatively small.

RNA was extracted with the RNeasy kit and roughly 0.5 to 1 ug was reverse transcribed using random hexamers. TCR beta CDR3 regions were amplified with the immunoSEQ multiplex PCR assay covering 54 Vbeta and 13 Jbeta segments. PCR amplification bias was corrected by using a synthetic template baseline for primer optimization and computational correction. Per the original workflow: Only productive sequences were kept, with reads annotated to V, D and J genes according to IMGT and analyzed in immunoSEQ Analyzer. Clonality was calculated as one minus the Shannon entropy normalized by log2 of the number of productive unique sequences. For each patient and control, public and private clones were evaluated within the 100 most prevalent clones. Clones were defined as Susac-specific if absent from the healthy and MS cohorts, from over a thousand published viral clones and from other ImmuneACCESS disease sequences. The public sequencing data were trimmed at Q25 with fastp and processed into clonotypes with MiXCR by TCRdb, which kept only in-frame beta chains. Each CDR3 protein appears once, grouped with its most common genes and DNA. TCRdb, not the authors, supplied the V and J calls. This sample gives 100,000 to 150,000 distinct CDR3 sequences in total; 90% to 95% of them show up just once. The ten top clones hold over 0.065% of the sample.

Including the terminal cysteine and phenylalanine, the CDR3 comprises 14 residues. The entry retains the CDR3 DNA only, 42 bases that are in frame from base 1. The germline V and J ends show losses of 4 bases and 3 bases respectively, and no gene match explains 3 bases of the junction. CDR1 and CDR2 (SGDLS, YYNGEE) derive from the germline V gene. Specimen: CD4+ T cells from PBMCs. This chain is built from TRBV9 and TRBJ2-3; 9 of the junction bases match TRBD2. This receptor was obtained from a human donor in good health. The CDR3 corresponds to CASSSSGRTDTQYF. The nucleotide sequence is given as TGTGCCAGCAGCTCGAGCGGGAGGACAGATACGCAGTATTTT.